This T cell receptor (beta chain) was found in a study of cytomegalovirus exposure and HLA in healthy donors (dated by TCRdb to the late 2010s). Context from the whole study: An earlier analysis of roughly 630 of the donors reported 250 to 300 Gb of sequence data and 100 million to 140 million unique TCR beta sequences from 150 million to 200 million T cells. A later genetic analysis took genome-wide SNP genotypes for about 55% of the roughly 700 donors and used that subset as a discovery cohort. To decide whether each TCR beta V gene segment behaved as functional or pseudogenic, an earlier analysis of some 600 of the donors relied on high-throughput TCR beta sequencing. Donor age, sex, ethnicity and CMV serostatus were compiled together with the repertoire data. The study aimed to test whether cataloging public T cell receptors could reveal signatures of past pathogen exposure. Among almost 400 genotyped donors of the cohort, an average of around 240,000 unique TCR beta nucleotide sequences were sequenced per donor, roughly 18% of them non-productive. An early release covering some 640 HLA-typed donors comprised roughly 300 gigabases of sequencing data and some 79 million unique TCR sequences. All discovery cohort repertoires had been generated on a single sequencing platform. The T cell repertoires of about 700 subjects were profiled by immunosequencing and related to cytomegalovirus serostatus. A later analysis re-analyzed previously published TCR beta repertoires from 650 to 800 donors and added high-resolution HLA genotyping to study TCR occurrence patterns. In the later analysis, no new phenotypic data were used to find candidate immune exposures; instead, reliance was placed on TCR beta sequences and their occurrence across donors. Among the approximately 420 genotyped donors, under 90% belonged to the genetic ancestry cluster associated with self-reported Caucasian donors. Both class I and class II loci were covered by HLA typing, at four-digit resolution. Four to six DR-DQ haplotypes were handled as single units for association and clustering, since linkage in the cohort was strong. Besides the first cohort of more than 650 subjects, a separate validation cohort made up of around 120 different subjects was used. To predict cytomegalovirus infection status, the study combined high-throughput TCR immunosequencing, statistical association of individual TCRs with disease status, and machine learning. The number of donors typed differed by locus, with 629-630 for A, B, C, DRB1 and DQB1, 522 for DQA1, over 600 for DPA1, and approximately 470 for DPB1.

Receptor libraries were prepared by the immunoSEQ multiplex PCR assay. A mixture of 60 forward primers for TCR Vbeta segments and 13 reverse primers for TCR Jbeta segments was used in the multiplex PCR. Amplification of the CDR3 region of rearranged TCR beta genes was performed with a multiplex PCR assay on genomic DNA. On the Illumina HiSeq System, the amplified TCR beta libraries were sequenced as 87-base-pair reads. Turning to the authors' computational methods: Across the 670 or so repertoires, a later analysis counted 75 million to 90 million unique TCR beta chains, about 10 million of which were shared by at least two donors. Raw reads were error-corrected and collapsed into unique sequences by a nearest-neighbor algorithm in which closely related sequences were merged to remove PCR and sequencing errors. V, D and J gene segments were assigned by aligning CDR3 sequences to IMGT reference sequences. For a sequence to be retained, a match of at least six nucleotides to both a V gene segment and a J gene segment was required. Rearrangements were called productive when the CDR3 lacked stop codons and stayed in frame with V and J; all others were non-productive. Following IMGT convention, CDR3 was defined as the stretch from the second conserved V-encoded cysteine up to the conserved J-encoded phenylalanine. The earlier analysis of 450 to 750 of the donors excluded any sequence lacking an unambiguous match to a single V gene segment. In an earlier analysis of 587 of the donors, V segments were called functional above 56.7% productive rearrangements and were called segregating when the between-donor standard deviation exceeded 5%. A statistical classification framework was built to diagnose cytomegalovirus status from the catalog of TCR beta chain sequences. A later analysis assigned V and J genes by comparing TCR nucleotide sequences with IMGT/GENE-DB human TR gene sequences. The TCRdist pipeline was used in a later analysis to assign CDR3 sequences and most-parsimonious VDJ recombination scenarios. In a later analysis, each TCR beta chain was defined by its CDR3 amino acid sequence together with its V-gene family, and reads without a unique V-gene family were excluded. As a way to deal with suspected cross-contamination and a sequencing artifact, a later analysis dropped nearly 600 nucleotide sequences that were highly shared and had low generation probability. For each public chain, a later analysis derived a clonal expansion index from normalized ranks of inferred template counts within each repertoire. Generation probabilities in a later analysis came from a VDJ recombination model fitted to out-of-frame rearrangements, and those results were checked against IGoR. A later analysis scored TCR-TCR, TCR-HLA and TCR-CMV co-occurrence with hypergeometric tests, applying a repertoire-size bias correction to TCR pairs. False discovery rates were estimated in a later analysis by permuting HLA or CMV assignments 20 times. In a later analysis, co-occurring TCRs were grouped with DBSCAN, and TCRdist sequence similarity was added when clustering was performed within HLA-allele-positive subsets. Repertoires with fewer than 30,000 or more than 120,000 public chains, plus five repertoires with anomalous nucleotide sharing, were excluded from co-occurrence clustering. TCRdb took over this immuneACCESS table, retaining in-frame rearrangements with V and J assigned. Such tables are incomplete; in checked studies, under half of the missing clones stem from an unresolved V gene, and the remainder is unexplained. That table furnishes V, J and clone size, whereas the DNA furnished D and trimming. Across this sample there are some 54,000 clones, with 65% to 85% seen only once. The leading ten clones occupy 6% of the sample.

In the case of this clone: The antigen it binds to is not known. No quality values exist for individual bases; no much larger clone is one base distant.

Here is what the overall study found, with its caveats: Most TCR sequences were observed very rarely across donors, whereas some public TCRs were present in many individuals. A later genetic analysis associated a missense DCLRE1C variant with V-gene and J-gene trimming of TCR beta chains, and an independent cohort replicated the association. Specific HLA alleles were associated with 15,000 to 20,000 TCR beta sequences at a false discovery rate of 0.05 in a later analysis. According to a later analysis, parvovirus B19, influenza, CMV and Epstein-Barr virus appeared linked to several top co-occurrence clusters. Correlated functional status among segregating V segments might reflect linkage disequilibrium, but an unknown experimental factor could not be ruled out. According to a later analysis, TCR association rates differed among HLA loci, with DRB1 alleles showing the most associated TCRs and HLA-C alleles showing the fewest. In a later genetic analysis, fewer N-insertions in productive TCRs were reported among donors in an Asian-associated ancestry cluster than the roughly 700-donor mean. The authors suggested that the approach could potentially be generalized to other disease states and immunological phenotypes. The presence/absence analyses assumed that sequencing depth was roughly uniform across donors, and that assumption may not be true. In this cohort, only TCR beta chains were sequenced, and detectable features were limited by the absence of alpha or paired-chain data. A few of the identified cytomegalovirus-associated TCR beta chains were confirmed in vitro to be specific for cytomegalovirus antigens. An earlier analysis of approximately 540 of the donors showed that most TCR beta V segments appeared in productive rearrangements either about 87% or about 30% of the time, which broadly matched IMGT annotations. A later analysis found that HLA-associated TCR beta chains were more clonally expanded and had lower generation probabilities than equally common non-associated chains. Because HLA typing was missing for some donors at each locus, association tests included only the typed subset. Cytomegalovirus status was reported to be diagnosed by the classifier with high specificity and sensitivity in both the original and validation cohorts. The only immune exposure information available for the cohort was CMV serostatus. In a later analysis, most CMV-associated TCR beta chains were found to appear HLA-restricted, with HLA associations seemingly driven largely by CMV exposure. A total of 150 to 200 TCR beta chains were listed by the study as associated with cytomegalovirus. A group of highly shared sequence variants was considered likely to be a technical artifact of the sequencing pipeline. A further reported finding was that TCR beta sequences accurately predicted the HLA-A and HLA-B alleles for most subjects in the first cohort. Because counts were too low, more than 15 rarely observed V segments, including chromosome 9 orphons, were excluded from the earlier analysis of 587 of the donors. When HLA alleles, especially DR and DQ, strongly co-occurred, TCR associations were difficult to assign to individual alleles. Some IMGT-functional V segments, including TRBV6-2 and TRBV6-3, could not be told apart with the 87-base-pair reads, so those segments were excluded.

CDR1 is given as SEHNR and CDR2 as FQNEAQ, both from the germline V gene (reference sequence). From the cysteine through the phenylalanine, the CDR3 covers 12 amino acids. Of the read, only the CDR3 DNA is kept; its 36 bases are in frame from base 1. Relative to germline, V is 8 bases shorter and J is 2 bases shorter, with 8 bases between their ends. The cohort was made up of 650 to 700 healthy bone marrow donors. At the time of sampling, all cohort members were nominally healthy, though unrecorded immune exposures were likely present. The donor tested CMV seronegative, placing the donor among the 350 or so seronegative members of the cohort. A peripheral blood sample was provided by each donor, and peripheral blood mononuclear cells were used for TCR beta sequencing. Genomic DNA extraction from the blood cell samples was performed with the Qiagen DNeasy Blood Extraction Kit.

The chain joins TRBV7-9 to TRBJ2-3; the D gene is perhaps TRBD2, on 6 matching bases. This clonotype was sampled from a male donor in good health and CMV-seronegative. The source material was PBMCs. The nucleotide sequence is TGTGCCAGCGCGGGGACCACAGATACGCAGTATTTT. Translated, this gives CASAGTTDTQYF.